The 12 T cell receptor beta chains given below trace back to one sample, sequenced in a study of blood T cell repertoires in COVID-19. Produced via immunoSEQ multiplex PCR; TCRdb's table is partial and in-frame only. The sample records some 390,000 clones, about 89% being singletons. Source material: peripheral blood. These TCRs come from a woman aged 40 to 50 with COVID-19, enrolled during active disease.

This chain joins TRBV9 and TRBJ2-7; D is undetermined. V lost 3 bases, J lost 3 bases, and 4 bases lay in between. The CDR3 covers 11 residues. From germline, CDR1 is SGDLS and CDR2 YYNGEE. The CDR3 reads CASSAGYEQYF. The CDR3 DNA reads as TGTGCCAGCAGCGCCGGCTACGAGCAGTACTTC.

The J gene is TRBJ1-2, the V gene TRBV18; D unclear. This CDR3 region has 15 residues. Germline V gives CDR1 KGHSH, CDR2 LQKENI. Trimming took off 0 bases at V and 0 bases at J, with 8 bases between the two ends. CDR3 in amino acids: CASSPPSTTNYGYTF. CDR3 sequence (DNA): TGTGCCAGCTCACCACCCTCTACTACTAACTATGGCTACACCTTC. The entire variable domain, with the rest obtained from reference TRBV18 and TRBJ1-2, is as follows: NAGVMQNPRHLVRRRGQEARLRCSPMKGHSHVYWYRQLPEEGLKFMVYLQKENIIDESGMPKERFSAEFPKEGPSILRIQQVVRGDSAAYFCASSPPSTTNYGYTFGSGTRLTVV.

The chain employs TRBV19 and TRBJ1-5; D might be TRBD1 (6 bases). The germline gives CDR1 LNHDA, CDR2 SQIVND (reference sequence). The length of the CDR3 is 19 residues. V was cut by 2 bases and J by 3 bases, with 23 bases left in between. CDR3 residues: CASSISGGGRRKPNQPQHF. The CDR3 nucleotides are TGTGCCAGTAGTATATCGGGGGGGGGCCGACGGAAGCCCAATCAGCCCCAGCATTTT. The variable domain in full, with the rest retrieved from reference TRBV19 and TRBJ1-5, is DGGITQSPKYLFRKEGQNVTLSCEQNLNHDAMYWYRQDPGQGLRLIYYSQIVNDFQKGDIAEGYSVSREKKESFPLTVTSAQKNPTAFYLCASSISGGGRRKPNQPQHFGDGTRLSIL.

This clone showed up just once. The CDR3 DNA follows: TGTGCCAGCAGTTACAGGGGACAAATGAACACTGAAGCTTTCTTT. Protein: CASSYRGQMNTEAFF. The chain couples TRBV6-5 to TRBJ1-1, with D possibly matching TRBD1 (6 bases). The CDR3 consists of 15 residues. V was clipped by 2 bases and J by 0 bases, with 10 bases between them. CDR1 MNHEY and CDR2 SVGAGI come from the germline V gene.

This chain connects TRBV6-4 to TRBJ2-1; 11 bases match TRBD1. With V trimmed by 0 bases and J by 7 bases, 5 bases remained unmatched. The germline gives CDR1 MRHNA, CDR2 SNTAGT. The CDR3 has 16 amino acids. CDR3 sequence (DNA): TGTGCCAGCAGTGACTCCGGGACAGGGGGAAGTAATGAGCAGTTCTTC. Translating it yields CASSDSGTGGSNEQFF.

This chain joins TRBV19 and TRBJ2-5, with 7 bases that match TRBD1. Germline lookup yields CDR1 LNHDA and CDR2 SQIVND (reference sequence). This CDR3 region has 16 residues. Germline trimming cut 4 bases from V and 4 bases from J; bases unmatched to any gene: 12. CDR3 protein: CASSNLGRGSPETQYF. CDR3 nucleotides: TGTGCCAGTAGTAATCTGGGCAGGGGGAGCCCAGAGACCCAGTACTTC.

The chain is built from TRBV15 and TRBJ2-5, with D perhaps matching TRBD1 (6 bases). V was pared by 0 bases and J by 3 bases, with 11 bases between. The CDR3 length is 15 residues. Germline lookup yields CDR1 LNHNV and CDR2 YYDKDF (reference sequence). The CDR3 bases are TGTGCCACCAGCAGAGATCCCAACAGGGAAGAGACCCAGTACTTC. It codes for CATSRDPNREETQYF.

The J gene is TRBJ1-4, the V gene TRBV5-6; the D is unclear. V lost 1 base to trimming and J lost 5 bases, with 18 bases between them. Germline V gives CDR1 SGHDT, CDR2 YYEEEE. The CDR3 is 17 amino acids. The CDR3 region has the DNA TGTGCCAGCAGCTTGCTTGCGGTCGGCAGGAGGAATGAAAAACTGTTTTTT. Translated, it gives CASSLLAVGRRNEKLFF.

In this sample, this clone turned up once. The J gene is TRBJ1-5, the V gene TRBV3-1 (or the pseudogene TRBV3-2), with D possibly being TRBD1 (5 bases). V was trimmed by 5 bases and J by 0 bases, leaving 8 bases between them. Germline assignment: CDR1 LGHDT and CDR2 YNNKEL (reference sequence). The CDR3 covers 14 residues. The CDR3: CASSGAVSNQPQHF. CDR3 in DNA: TGTGCCAGCAGCGGGGCAGTTAGCAATCAGCCCCAGCATTTT.

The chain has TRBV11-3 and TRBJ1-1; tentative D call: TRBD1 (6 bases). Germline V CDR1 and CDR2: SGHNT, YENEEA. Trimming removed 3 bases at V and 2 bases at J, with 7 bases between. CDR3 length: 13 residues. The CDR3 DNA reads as TGTGCCAGCAGCTTTGGGACAAACACTGAAGCTTTCTTT. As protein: CASSFGTNTEAFF.

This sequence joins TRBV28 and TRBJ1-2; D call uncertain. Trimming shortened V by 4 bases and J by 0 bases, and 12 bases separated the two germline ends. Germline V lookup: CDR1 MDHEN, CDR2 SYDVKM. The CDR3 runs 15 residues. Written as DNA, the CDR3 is TGTGCCAGCAGTTCACCCTACTCCCCTAACTATGGCTACACCTTC. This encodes CASSSPYSPNYGYTF.

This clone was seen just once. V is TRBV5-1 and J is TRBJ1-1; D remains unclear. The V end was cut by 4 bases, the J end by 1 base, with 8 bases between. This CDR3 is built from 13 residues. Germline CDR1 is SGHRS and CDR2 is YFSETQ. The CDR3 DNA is TGCGCCAGCAGCCAAACTACGAACACTGAAGCTTTCTTT. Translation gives CASSQTTNTEAFF.